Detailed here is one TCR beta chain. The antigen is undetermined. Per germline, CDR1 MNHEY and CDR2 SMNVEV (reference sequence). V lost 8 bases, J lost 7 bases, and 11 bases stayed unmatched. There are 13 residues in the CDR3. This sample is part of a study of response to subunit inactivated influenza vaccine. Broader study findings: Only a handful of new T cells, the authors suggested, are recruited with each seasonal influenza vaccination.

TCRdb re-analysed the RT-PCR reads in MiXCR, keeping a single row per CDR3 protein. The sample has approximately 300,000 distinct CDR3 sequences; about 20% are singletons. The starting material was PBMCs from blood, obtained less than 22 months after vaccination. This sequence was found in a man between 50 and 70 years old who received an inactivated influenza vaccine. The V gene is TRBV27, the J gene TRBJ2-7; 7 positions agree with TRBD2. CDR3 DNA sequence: TGTGCCAGCTATGCCAGGCTGGGGGGGGAGCAGTACTTC. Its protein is CASYARLGGEQYF.